This T cell receptor (beta chain) stems from a study of T-cell reconstitution after alpha-beta-depleted transplantation in children. Study results and caveats: There were reportedly several hundred expanded graft clones from which alpha-beta T cells came about two months after transplant. The authors attributed T-cell counts and diversity one year after transplant mostly to newly produced T cells. There were some patients whose high TCRbeta diversity at day 60 came from surviving recipient T cells and thymic progenitors.

The TCRbeta library was prepared with unique molecular identifiers. TCRdb processed the PCR reads anew with MiXCR; each CDR3 protein has one entry. The sample contains 600,000 to 700,000 distinct CDR3 sequences, around 13% of which appear only once. For this clonotype: Its antigen remains unidentified.

CDR1 SGHRS and CDR2 YFSETQ come from the germline V gene. The CDR3 has 15 amino acids. V dropped 4 bases and J dropped 2; count of bases not matched to a gene: 5. This receptor was identified in a girl under 10 years old with congenital amegakaryocytic thrombocytopenia, due to receive a stem cell transplant. The V gene is TRBV5-1, the J gene TRBJ2-1; 8 positions match TRBD2. The material was PBMCs, obtained before TCRalphabeta/CD19-depleted stem cell transplant. The CDR3 DNA reads as TGCGCCAGCAGCGGGACTAGGCGGACCTACAATGAGCAGTTCTTC. Translated, it gives CASSGTRRTYNEQFF. The variable domain in full, completed from reference TRBV5-1 and TRBJ2-1, reads KAGVTQTPRYLIKTRGQQVTLSCSPISGHRSVSWYQQTPGQGLQFLFEYFSETQRNKGNFPGRFSGRQFSNSRSEMNVSTLELGDSALYLCASSGTRRTYNEQFFGPGTRLTVL.